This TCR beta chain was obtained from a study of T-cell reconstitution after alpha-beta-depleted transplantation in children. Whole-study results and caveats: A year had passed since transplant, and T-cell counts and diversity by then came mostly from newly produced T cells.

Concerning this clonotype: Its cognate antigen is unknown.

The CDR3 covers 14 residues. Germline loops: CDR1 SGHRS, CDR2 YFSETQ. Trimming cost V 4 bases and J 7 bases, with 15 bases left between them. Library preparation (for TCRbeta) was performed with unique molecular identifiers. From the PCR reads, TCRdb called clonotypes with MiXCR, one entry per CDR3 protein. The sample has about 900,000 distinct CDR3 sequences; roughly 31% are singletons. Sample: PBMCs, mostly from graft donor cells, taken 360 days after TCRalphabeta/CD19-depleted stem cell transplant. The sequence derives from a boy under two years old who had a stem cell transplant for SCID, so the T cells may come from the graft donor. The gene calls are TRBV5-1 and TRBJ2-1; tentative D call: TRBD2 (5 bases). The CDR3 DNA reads TGCGCCAGCAGCGGAGCGGACCCTTGGAATGAGCAGTTCTTC. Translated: CASSGADPWNEQFF.